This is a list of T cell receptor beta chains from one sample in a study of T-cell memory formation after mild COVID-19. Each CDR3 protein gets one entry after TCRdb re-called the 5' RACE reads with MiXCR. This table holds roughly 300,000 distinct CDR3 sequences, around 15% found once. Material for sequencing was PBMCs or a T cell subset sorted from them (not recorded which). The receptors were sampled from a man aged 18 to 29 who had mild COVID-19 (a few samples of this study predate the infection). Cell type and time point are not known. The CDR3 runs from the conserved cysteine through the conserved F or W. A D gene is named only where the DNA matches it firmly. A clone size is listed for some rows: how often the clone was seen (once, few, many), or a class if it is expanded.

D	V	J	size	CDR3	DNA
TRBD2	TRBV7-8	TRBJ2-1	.	CASRMGLFYNEQFF	TGTGCCAGCAGAATGGGACTATTCTACAATGAGCAGTTCTTC
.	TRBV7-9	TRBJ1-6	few	CASSLTGVSYNSPLHF	TGTGCCAGCAGCTTAACAGGCGTCTCCTATAATTCACCCCTCCACTTT
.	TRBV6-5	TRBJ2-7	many	CASSYFPGYEQYF	TGTGCCAGCAGTTACTTTCCGGGGTACGAGCAGTACTTC
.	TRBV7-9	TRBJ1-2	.	CASSLAQTAYSYTF	TGTGCCAGCAGCTTAGCCCAGACAGCCTACTCGTACACCTTC
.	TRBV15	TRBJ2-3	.	CATSRVRVTDTQYF	TGTGCCACCAGCAGAGTCAGGGTTACAGATACGCAGTATTTT
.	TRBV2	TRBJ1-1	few	CASMLNTEAFF	TGTGCCAGCATGTTGAACACTGAAGCTTTCTTT
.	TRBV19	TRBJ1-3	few	CASSTLDSSGNTIYF	TGTGCCAGTAGTACACTCGACAGTTCTGGAAACACCATATATTTT
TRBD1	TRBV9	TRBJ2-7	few	CASSVEDRGDEQYF	TGTGCCAGCAGCGTAGAAGACAGGGGCGACGAGCAGTACTTC
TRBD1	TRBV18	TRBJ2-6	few	CASSRDSSGANVLTF	TGTGCCAGCTCACGGGACAGCTCTGGGGCCAACGTCCTGACTTTC
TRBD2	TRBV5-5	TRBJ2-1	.	CASRPGSGGPPYNEQFF	TGTGCCAGCAGGCCCGGGAGCGGGGGGCCCCCTTACAATGAGCAGTTCTTC
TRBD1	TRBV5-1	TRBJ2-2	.	CASSGNRGLGGELFF	TGCGCCAGCAGCGGTAACAGGGGGCTCGGCGGGGAGCTGTTTTTT
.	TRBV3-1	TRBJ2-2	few	CASSQDSGSNTGELFF	TGTGCCAGCAGCCAAGATTCAGGGAGTAACACCGGGGAGCTGTTTTTT
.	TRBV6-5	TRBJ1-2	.	CASSYAGSYMNGYTF	TGTGCCAGCAGTTACGCAGGGAGCTACATGAATGGCTACACCTTC
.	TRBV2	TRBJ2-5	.	CASSEGVGQEGETQYF	TGTGCCAGCAGTGAAGGGGTAGGACAGGAGGGGGAGACCCAGTACTTC
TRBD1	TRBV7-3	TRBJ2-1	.	CASSKQGNEQFF	TGTGCCAGCAGCAAACAGGGGAATGAGCAGTTCTTC
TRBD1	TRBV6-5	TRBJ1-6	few	CASSYSGGASPLHF	TGTGCCAGCAGTTACTCAGGGGGCGCTTCACCCCTCCACTTT
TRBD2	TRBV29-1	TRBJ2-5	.	CSVERLAEMFETQYF	TGCAGCGTTGAAAGACTAGCAGAGATGTTCGAGACCCAGTACTTC
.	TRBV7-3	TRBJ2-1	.	CASSARRSSYNEQFF	TGTGCCAGCAGCGCACGACGTAGCTCCTACAATGAGCAGTTCTTC
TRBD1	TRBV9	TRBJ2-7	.	CASSVGQGLHEQYF	TGTGCCAGCAGCGTAGGACAGGGGCTTCACGAGCAGTACTTC
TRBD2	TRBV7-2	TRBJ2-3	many	CASSLVAGAGDTQYF	TGTGCCAGCAGCTTAGTAGCGGGGGCTGGGGATACGCAGTATTTT
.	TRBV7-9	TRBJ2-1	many	CASSLFSGGPSTYNEQFF	TGTGCCAGCAGCTTATTTTCCGGGGGGCCTTCAACTTACAATGAGCAGTTCTTC
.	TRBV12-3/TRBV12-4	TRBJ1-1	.	CASSESGTEAFF	TGTGCCAGCAGTGAATCCGGCACTGAAGCTTTCTTT
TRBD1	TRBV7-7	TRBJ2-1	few	CASSLSGTVDNEQFF	TGTGCTAGCAGCTTATCTGGGACAGTTGACAATGAGCAGTTCTTC
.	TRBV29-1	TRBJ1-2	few	CSAGEQGPRDGYTF	TGCAGCGCGGGGGAACAGGGCCCCCGGGATGGCTACACCTTC
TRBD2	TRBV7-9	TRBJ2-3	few	CASSLTGTSGGSTQYF	TGTGCCAGCAGCTTAACCGGGACTAGCGGGGGGAGCACGCAGTATTTT
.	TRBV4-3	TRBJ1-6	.	CASSQDPTLYNSPLHF	TGCGCCAGCAGCCAAGACCCCACCCTCTATAATTCACCCCTCCACTTT
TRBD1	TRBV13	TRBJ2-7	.	CASSINRGSYEQYF	TGTGCCAGCAGCATCAACAGGGGCTCCTACGAGCAGTACTTC
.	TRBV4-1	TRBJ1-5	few	CASSQEATWSNQPQHF	TGCGCCAGCAGCCAAGAGGCGACCTGGAGCAATCAGCCCCAGCATTTT
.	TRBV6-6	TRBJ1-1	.	CASSYATNTEAFF	TGTGCCAGCAGCTATGCGACTAACACTGAAGCTTTCTTT
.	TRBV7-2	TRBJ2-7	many	CASSLGPTPLEQYF	TGTGCCAGCAGCCTCGGACCCACACCCCTCGAGCAGTACTTC
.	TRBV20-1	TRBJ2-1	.	CSARQGPSLSYNEQFF	TGCAGTGCTAGGCAAGGACCGAGCCTATCCTACAATGAGCAGTTCTTC
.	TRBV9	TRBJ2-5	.	CASTGINQETQYF	TGTGCCAGCACCGGGATTAACCAAGAGACCCAGTACTTC
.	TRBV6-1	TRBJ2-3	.	CASSYREITDTQYF	TGTGCCAGCAGCTACCGGGAGATCACAGATACGCAGTATTTT
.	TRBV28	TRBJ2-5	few	CASNQGYQETQYF	TGTGCCAGCAATCAAGGATACCAAGAGACCCAGTACTTC
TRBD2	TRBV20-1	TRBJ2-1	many	CSVRTSPSSYNEQFF	TGCAGTGTCAGGACTAGCCCGAGCTCCTACAATGAGCAGTTCTTC
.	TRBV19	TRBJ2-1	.	CASIPGGGSPHEQFF	TGTGCCAGTATCCCAGGTGGGGGTAGCCCCCATGAGCAGTTCTTC
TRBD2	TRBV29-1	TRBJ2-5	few	CSVLSGGAGETQYF	TGCAGCGTTTTGAGCGGGGGGGCGGGAGAGACCCAGTACTTC
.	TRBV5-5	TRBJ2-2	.	CASSSPGASAGELFF	TGTGCCAGCAGTTCCCCCGGGGCTTCGGCCGGGGAGCTGTTTTTT
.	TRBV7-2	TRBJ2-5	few	CASSPGLSREETQYF	TGTGCCAGCAGCCCCGGACTCAGCCGGGAAGAGACCCAGTACTTC
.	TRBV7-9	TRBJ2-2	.	CASSLARGTSFTGELFF	TGTGCCAGCAGCTTAGCCAGGGGGACTTCGTTCACCGGGGAGCTGTTTTTT
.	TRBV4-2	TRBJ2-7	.	CASSQEGIEQYF	TGTGCCAGCAGCCAAGAAGGGATCGAGCAGTACTTC
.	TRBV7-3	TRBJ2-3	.	CASSSAPASMDTQYF	TGTGCCAGCAGCTCCGCTCCGGCCAGCATGGATACGCAGTATTTT
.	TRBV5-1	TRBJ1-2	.	CASSQIGHGYTF	TGCGCCAGCAGCCAGATAGGGCATGGCTACACCTTC
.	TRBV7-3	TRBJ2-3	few	CASSPTGYSTDTQYF	TGTGCCAGCAGCCCTACAGGGTATAGCACAGATACGCAGTATTTT
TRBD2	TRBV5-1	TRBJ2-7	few	CASSTSGGQSSYEQYF	TGCGCCAGCAGCACTAGCGGGGGCCAGAGCTCCTACGAGCAGTACTTC